A single TCR beta chain is shown here with its context. What it binds is not known. Libraries were prepared by immunoSEQ multiplex PCR; TCRdb keeps only in-frame clonotypes and omits some of them. Of about 350,000 clones in the sample, roughly 87% are singletons; the top ten hold about 1%. These data belong to a study of cytomegalovirus exposure and HLA in healthy donors. The CDR3 sequence is 16 residues long. Per germline, CDR1 MNHEY and CDR2 SVGAGI. J was trimmed by 2 bases and V by 2 bases; bases with no gene match: 6. General observations from the study: In vitro checks showed that a few CMV-associated chains really do target CMV antigens.

This sequence was found in a woman aged 30 to 39 in good health and CMV-seropositive. The sample comprised PBMCs. The V gene is TRBV6-5, the J gene TRBJ2-5; TRBD2 matches 9 bases. The CDR3 region has the DNA TGTGCCAGCAGTTACCTCCCTAGCGGGGCTCAAGAGACCCAGTACTTC. Translated, it gives CASSYLPSGAQETQYF.